The T cell receptor beta chain described here comes from a study of beta chain features in type 1 diabetes. Regarding the study as a whole: Patients showed naive, central memory and Treg TCRB repertoires that appeared more similar than those of healthy donors.

This clone was detected a few times. What it recognizes is unknown. Expressed TCRB transcripts got sequenced, as all isolated RNA was reverse transcribed. The table came from immunoSEQ multiplex PCR; TCRdb's copy has only in-frame clones and leaves some out. Here the sample spans some 150,000 clones, about 9.1% being singletons. Between the trimmed V and J ends, which lost 0 bases and 2 bases, there was a span of 12 bases. Germline V lookup: CDR1 SGHRS, CDR2 YFSETQ. This CDR3 has 16 residues. The origin of this receptor is a woman aged 40 to 50 in good health. V and J are TRBV5-1 and TRBJ1-5; perhaps TRBD1 as D (6 bases). Sequencing was done on a sample of central memory CD4+ T cells from blood. The CDR3 here is CASSLEGRGGNQPQHF. The CDR3 nucleotides read TGCGCCAGCAGCTTGGAGGGCAGGGGAGGCAATCAGCCCCAGCATTTT.